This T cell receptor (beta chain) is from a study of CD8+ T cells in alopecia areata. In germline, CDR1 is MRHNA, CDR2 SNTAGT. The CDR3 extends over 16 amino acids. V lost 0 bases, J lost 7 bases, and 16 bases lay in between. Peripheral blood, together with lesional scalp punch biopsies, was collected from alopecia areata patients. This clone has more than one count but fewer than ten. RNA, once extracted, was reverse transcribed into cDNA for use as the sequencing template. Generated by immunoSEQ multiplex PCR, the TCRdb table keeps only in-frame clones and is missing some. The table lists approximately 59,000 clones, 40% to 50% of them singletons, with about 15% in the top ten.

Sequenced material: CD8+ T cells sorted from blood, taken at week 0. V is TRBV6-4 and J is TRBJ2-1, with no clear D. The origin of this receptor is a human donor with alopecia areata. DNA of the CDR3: TGTGCCAGCAGTGACTCGATGAGTGGTCCGGCAAATGAGCAGTTCTTC. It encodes CASSDSMSGPANEQFF.